Below, 30 T cell receptor beta chains from the same sample are listed, as sequenced in a study of T cells after somatic rescue of genetic block. Measured with immunoSEQ multiplex PCR; TCRdb has only the in-frame clones, and not every one. The sample consists of some 67,000 clones, roughly 94% of them appearing once. The sequencing input was peripheral blood mononuclear cells (PBMCs). Receptor source: a middle-aged man.

The chain employs TRBV5-1 and TRBJ2-3; 10 bases agree with TRBD2. In germline, CDR1 is SGHRS, CDR2 YFSETQ. V gave up 4 bases and J gave up 5 bases; unmatched junction bases: 19. CDR3 size: 19 residues. CDR3 nucleotide sequence: TGCGCCAGCAGCGGTACGGTGCTAGCGGGAGTCACCGGGGGAGATACGCAGTATTTT. Translation gives CASSGTVLAGVTGGDTQYF.

V usage is TRBV10-3 and J usage is TRBJ2-2, with D perhaps TRBD2 (5 bases). V shed 4 bases and J shed 0 bases, with 9 bases lying between them. CDR1 and CDR2 (germline): ENHRY, SYGVKD. The CDR3 has 15 amino acids. DNA of the CDR3: TGTGCCATCAGTGCCGGGGAAGCGAACACCGGGGAGCTGTTTTTT. It yields the protein CAISAGEANTGELFF.

The rearrangement joins TRBV10-3 to TRBJ2-2; 11 bases agree with TRBD2. Germline V gene sequence: CDR1 ENHRY, CDR2 SYGVKD. The CDR3 contains 13 residues. V lost 9 bases to trimming and J lost 4 bases; unmatched junction nucleotides: 1. CDR3 region: CAMTSGATGELFF. CDR3 coding DNA: TGTGCCATGACTAGCGGGGCCACCGGGGAGCTGTTTTTT.

The rearrangement joins TRBV28 to TRBJ1-1, with a weak D call TRBD1 (6 bases). The germline gives CDR1 MDHEN, CDR2 SYDVKM. CDR3 length equals 16 residues. V was clipped by 1 base and J by 4 bases, with 16 bases between them. DNA of the CDR3: TGTGCCAGCAGTTTATCTCTCAGGGGCGTGAGCACTGAAGCTTTCTTT. It yields the protein CASSLSLRGVSTEAFF.

The rearrangement links TRBV9 to TRBJ2-3; possible D gene TRBD2, 6 bases. The CDR3 runs 16 residues. Trimming left V 4 bases short and J 0 bases short, with 15 bases between. From germline, CDR1 is SGDLS and CDR2 YYNGEE. CDR3 protein: CASSSRTTVSTDTQYF. The DNA of the CDR3 is TGTGCCAGCAGCTCCCGGACTACTGTCAGCACAGATACGCAGTATTTT.

The rearrangement links TRBV10-3 to TRBJ2-5, with D perhaps assigned TRBD1 or TRBD2 (5 bases each). The length of the CDR3 is 14 residues. V was pared by 0 bases and J by 4 bases, with 9 bases between. Per the germline V gene, CDR1 is ENHRY and CDR2 is SYGVKD. In DNA form, the CDR3 reads TGTGCCATCAGTGAGTCGGTAGGGACAGAGACCCAGTACTTC. Translating gives CAISESVGTETQYF.

This sequence joins TRBV4-1 and TRBJ2-5, with D perhaps matching TRBD1 (6 bases). The CDR3 contains 17 residues. Trimming shortened V by 2 bases and J by 2 bases, and 18 bases separated the two germline ends. CDR1 is MGHRA, CDR2 YSYEKL, per germline. The CDR3 nucleotides are TGCGCCAGCAGCCAACCCCTAAACAGGGCCAGACAAGAGACCCAGTACTTC. Translation gives CASSQPLNRARQETQYF.

V and J are TRBV29-1 and TRBJ2-5, with 12 bases identical to TRBD2. Per the germline V gene, CDR1 is SQVTM and CDR2 is ANQGSEA. The length of the CDR3 is 13 residues. V trimming: 5 bases; J trimming: 5 bases; junction bases outside the gene matches: 3. CDR3 nucleotides: TGCAGCGTTCGGACTAGCGGGGAGGAGACCCAGTACTTC. This sequence encodes CSVRTSGEETQYF.

This chain uses TRBV12-5 with TRBJ2-6; D gene ambiguous. CDR1 is LGHNT, CDR2 FRNRAP, per germline. The CDR3 spans 13 residues. Trimming stripped 6 bases from V and 1 base from J, with 4 bases between. The CDR3: CASGSSGANVLTF. CDR3 in DNA: TGTGCTAGTGGGTCTTCTGGGGCCAACGTCCTGACTTTC.

V is TRBV7-9 and J is TRBJ2-4; TRBD1 matches at 7 bases. Germline V CDR1 and CDR2: SEHNR, FQNEAQ (reference sequence). The length of the CDR3 is 18 residues. V lost 5 bases and J lost 0; bases outside the gene matches: 13. The DNA of the CDR3 is TGTGCCAGCAGCCCTAGTATAGGGGGCAAGCTAGCCAAAAACATTCAGTACTTC. Its translation: CASSPSIGGKLAKNIQYF.

The rearrangement uses TRBV6-5 and TRBJ2-7, with TRBD2 as a possible D gene (5 bases). The CDR3 is 15 amino acids. Germline CDR1 and CDR2: MNHEY and SVGAGI. Deletions cut 3 bases from V and 2 bases from J, with 14 bases between. DNA of the CDR3: TGTGCCAGCAGTTATTCGAGGGCCCTCCCCTACGAGCAGTACTTC. It encodes CASSYSRALPYEQYF.

The chain has TRBV19 and TRBJ1-5, with D unresolved. V lost 2 bases, J lost 3 bases, and 5 bases lay in between. Germline V gene sequence: CDR1 LNHDA, CDR2 SQIVND (reference sequence). CDR3 size: 13 residues. The DNA for the CDR3 is TGTGCCAGTAGTATATCGGACAATCAGCCCCAGCATTTT. Translated, it gives CASSISDNQPQHF.

This chain joins TRBV28 and TRBJ2-1; D is undetermined. CDR3 length: 14 amino acids. V was trimmed by 5 bases and J by 3 bases, leaving 11 bases between them. Germline V gene data show CDR1 as MDHEN and CDR2 as SYDVKM. This CDR3 is CASSRSGNYNEQFF. CDR3 nucleotide sequence: TGTGCCAGCAGTCGATCTGGTAACTACAATGAGCAGTTCTTC.

The chain combines TRBV5-6 with TRBJ2-1, with D perhaps matching TRBD2 (5 bases). Germline CDR1 and CDR2: SGHDT and YYEEEE. With 0 bases removed from V and 6 bases from J, the gap between germline ends came to 10 bases. CDR3 length: 14 residues. The DNA of the CDR3 is TGTGCCAGCAGCTTGGGGCTAGCTAGCAATGAGCAGTTCTTC. The encoded protein is CASSLGLASNEQFF.

This chain uses TRBV7-9 with TRBJ2-1; no definite D call. V lost 1 base and J lost 8, with 15 bases in between. This CDR3 contains 15 residues. The germline V gene encodes CDR1 SEHNR and CDR2 FQNEAQ (reference sequence). This chain's CDR3 is CASSLVSSQGDEQFF. As DNA, the CDR3 is TGTGCCAGCAGCTTAGTGTCCAGCCAAGGCGATGAGCAGTTCTTC.

This chain joins TRBV5-1 and TRBJ2-2, with 14 bases fitting TRBD2. J was trimmed by 6 bases and V by 3 bases; bases with no gene match: 1. Germline values: CDR1 SGHRS, CDR2 YFSETQ. The CDR3 consists of 15 residues. The CDR3 DNA follows: TGCGCCAGCAGCTGGGGACTAGCGGGGGCCGGGGAGCTGTTTTTT. It encodes CASSWGLAGAGELFF. Variable domain in full (rest from reference TRBV5-1 and TRBJ2-2): KAGVTQTPRYLIKTRGQQVTLSCSPISGHRSVSWYQQTPGQGLQFLFEYFSETQRNKGNFPGRFSGRQFSNSRSEMNVSTLELGDSALYLCASSWGLAGAGELFFGEGSRLTVL.

V is TRBV5-1 and J is TRBJ1-6, with TRBD1 as a possible D gene (6 bases). Per the germline V gene, CDR1 is SGHRS and CDR2 is YFSETQ. The CDR3 is made up of 15 amino acids. The V gene lost 3 bases and the J gene lost 5 bases, with 12 bases spanning the gap. The CDR3 reads CASSSLQGDNSPLHF. As DNA, the CDR3 is TGCGCCAGCAGCTCCCTACAGGGAGATAATTCACCCCTCCACTTT.

The table lists this clone with a few counts. The chain links TRBV27 to TRBJ2-5; a weak D match, TRBD2 (6 bases). Trimming shortened V by 2 bases and J by 1 base, and 17 bases separated the two germline ends. The CDR3 has 17 amino acids. The germline V gene encodes CDR1 MNHEY and CDR2 SMNVEV (reference sequence). Here the CDR3 reads CASSLQSPSVTQETQYF. The CDR3 DNA reads as TGTGCCAGCAGTTTACAATCGCCTAGCGTCACCCAAGAGACCCAGTACTTC.

In this sample, this clone turned up once. The chain uses TRBV6-5 and TRBJ2-5, with 7 nucleotides matching TRBD1. Near its end, the DNA agrees better with TRBJ2-7, so the J call may be wrong. This CDR3 is built from 14 residues. The V gene's germline CDR1 is MNHEY and CDR2 SVGAGI. The CDR3 DNA is TGTGCCAGCAGTAGACAGGGTGGGGCGTACGAGCAGTACTTC. Its protein is CASSRQGGAYEQYF.

V usage is TRBV9 and J usage is TRBJ2-2, with 11 bases fitting TRBD1. The V segment lost 4 bases and the J segment 6 bases; nucleotides outside the gene matches: 5. This CDR3 has 15 amino acids. Germline CDR1 is SGDLS and CDR2 is YYNGEE. This CDR3 reads CASSQRTGGAGELFF. In nucleotides, the CDR3 is TGTGCCAGCAGCCAGAGGACAGGGGGCGCCGGGGAGCTGTTTTTT.

The V call is TRBV6-1, the J call TRBJ2-7; 12 nucleotides align to TRBD1. CDR3 length: 16 amino acids. CDR1 MNHNS and CDR2 SASEGT come from the germline V gene. Unmatched junction bases numbered 8, after V lost 4 bases and J lost 4 bases. The CDR3 DNA is TGTGCCAGCAGTGTAACCGGGACAGGGGGCTTATACGAGCAGTACTTC. Translation gives CASSVTGTGGLYEQYF.

This sequence joins TRBV5-1 and TRBJ2-5; D ambiguous. This CDR3 is built from 14 residues. CDR1 is SGHRS and CDR2 is YFSETQ in the germline V gene. V lost 4 bases, J lost 0 bases, and 10 bases lay in between. CDR3 region: CASSAYRNQETQYF. The CDR3 bases are TGCGCCAGCAGCGCCTACAGAAACCAAGAGACCCAGTACTTC.

A few counts support this clone. The junction differs from germline at one of its ends, possibly a read error. V gene TRBV4-1 combines with J gene TRBJ2-7, with D maybe TRBD1 (6 bases). Germline V gives CDR1 MGHRA, CDR2 YSYEKL. The CDR3 totals 15 residues. The CDR3 sequence is CASSQVPGQSVFSTF. DNA for the CDR3: TGCGCCAGCAGCCAAGTGCCGGGACAATCAGTGTTCAGTACCTTC.

The gene calls are TRBV2 and TRBJ1-1; no clear D gene. The CDR3 runs 13 residues. V was cut by 4 bases and J by 1 base, with 7 bases left in between. Germline V gene lookup returns CDR1 SNHLY and CDR2 FYNNEI. Here the CDR3 DNA reads TGTGCCAGCAGTGGACTATGGAACACTGAAGCTTTCTTT. Translated: CASSGLWNTEAFF.

This rearrangement joins TRBV28 to TRBJ2-7, with D possibly being TRBD1 or TRBD2 (5 bases each). The V gene lost 2 bases and the J gene lost 3 bases, with 11 bases spanning the gap. The CDR3 extends over 14 amino acids. The germline V gene encodes CDR1 MDHEN and CDR2 SYDVKM. The CDR3, as DNA: TGTGCCAGCAGTTTAGGGGCAGGAGGCTACGAGCAGTACTTC. Protein sequence: CASSLGAGGYEQYF.

The gene calls are TRBV9 and TRBJ2-5, with D tentatively TRBD2 (6 bases). The DNA matches TRBJ2-7 better at its end, which makes the J call doubtful. CDR1 and CDR2 from the germline V gene are SGDLS and YYNGEE. The length of the CDR3 is 15 residues. The CDR3 sequence is CASSGKTSPSYEQYF. Written as DNA, the CDR3 is TGTGCCAGCAGCGGGAAGACTAGTCCGTCCTACGAGCAGTACTTC.

The rearrangement uses TRBV7-9 and TRBJ1-4, with TRBD1 matching 7 bases. V was clipped by 10 bases and J by 7 bases; unmatched bases: 27. Germline V gives CDR1 SEHNR, CDR2 FQNEAQ (reference sequence). The CDR3 is 19 amino acids. CDR3 loop: CANRPAGDREQGQGEKLFF. The CDR3 region has the DNA TGTGCCAACAGACCGGCCGGGGACCGTGAACAGGGGCAGGGTGAAAAACTGTTTTTT.

The chain employs TRBV10-3 and TRBJ2-7, with D maybe TRBD2 (6 bases). The germline V gene has CDR1 ENHRY and CDR2 SYGVKD. Trimming took 6 bases from V and 2 from J, leaving 23 bases between them. The CDR3 runs to 17 residues. As DNA, the CDR3 is TGTGCCATCAGGAGGCCCTCCCCGGAGGGGAGTGCCTACGAGCAGTACTTC. Translated: CAIRRPSPEGSAYEQYF.

This sequence joins TRBV19 and TRBJ1-5, with TRBD1 identical over 7 bases. Germline CDR1 and CDR2: LNHDA and SQIVND (reference sequence). The CDR3 sequence is 18 residues long. The ends lost 6 bases at V and 0 bases at J; junction bases unmatched: 14. CDR3 sequence reads: CASSQVTGTIHSNQPQHF. CDR3 nucleotides: TGTGCCAGTAGCCAAGTGACAGGGACAATCCATAGCAATCAGCCCCAGCATTTT. The full variable domain, in which reference TRBV19 and TRBJ1-5 provide the parts outside the CDR3, is DGGITQSPKYLFRKEGQNVTLSCEQNLNHDAMYWYRQDPGQGLRLIYYSQIVNDFQKGDIAEGYSVSREKKESFPLTVTSAQKNPTAFYLCASSQVTGTIHSNQPQHFGDGTRLSIL.

This clone was seen a handful of times. Other DNA sequences in this specimen translate into the identical CDR3. The chain couples TRBV5-1 to TRBJ1-5; 7 bases align to TRBD1. Per germline, CDR1 SGHRS and CDR2 YFSETQ. J gave up 0 bases and V 0 bases, and 3 bases lay outside the gene matches. This CDR3 contains 16 residues. DNA for the CDR3: TGCGCCAGCAGCTTGGGGACAGGATATAGCAATCAGCCCCAGCATTTT. Translation gives CASSLGTGYSNQPQHF.